This TCR beta chain is drawn from a study of control samples from healthy donors and cancer patients. Germline V gene sequence: CDR1 LGHNT, CDR2 FRNRAP. V was cut by 0 bases and J by 0 bases, with 12 bases left in between. The CDR3 totals 17 residues. Profiled with immunoSEQ multiplex PCR; TCRdb holds only in-frame clones, not every one. The sample contains roughly 120,000 clones, just under 95% of which appear only once. The clonotype originates from a man aged 30 to 45 in good health. The chain recombines TRBV12-5 with TRBJ1-5; D is possibly TRBD1 (6 bases). Sequenced material: blood. CDR3 in DNA: TGTGCTAGTGGTTTGGTAACAGGGACGGATAGCAATCAGCCCCAGCATTTT. Its protein product is CASGLVTGTDSNQPQHF.